This TCR beta chain was profiled in a study of human T cells and chemical hapten exposure. Whole blood that had not been fractionated was the source of extracted total RNA. Study-wide findings and caveats: No shift was seen in TCRs above 1 in 1000 frequency with DPC sensitization.

This clonotype was seen repeatedly, ten times or more. The antigen remains unidentified. Germline V gives CDR1 SGDLS, CDR2 YYNGEE. V shed 0 bases and J shed 3 bases, with 5 bases lying between them. The CDR3 contains 13 residues. Single cDNA molecules in the library carried unique molecular identifiers attached during preparation. Using its own MiXCR run on the reads, TCRdb lists one record per CDR3 protein. The top ten clones hold about 1.4% of a sample with about 120,000 distinct CDR3 sequences, more than 8.5% of them seen once. V gene TRBV9 combines with J gene TRBJ2-3; D unresolved. Sequencing was done on a sample of whole blood. This sequence originates from a human donor in good health. Some clones in this sample may be carry-over from other donors' samples. The DNA of the CDR3 is TGTGCCAGCAGCGTAGGAGGAACAGATACGCAGTATTTT. The encoded protein is CASSVGGTDTQYF.